A single sample gave rise to the 32 T cell receptor beta chains below, sequenced in a study of T cells in women clearing cervical HPV infection. TCRdb's copy holds only in-frame clones and misses some; the assay was immunoSEQ multiplex PCR. Its table records about 23,000 clones. Sample: blood buffy coat. These receptors were collected from a woman aged 18 to 75 with a cervical HPV16 infection that either progressed to CIN3+ or cleared (not recorded which).

Details on this clone: The missing CDR3 end, 3 residues past where the read stops, is filled in from the germline J gene. This chain joins TRBV2 and TRBJ1-1; 7 bases are a match to TRBD1. Germline assignment: CDR1 SNHLY and CDR2 FYNNEI. V lost 6 bases, J lost 1 base, and 5 bases stayed unmatched. This CDR3 comprises 14 residues. Partial CDR3 DNA: TGTGCCAGCAGCGAGACAGGGACGAACACTGAA. Its protein product is CASSETGTNTE. The whole CDR3 sequence reads CASSETGTNTEAFF. The whole variable domain, filled in from reference TRBV2 and TRBJ1-1, reads EPEVTQTPSHQVTQMGQEVILRCVPISNHLYFYWYRQILGQKVEFLVSFYNNEISEKSEIFDDQFSVERPDGSNFTLKIRSTKLEDSAMYFCASSETGTNTEAFFGQGTRLTVV.

Of note for this clone: The CDR3 end lies 3 residues beyond the end of the read and is filled in from the germline J gene. The chain carries TRBV4-1 and TRBJ2-2; tentative D call: TRBD2 (6 bases). The CDR3 loop spans 18 amino acids. V was shortened by 10 bases and J by 2 bases, with 26 bases between the two germline ends. Germline lookup yields CDR1 MGHRA and CDR2 YSYEKL. The part of the CDR3 DNA that was read is TGCGCCACCGATAAGGCAGTAGCGGCAATGAAAAACACCGGGGAG. Its translation: CATDKAVAAMKNTGE. The whole CDR3 is CATDKAVAAMKNTGELFF.

As concerns this clone: Read coverage stops 3 residues before the CDR3 terminus; the germline J gene supplies the remainder. The genes are TRBV10-1 and TRBJ1-1; D is possibly TRBD1 (5 bases). The CDR3 spans 13 residues. Trimming left V 4 bases short and J 1 base short, with 7 bases between. The germline V gene encodes CDR1 WNHNN and CDR2 SYGVQD (reference sequence). The CDR3 here is CASSGQKNTEAFF. Incomplete CDR3 DNA: TGCGCCAGCAGTGGACAGAAGAACACTGAA.

On this clone itself: The CDR3 end lies 3 residues beyond the end of the read and is filled in from the germline J gene. This chain links TRBV18 with TRBJ2-3, with D perhaps TRBD2 (5 bases). Germline values: CDR1 KGHSH, CDR2 LQKENI. CDR3 length: 16 amino acids. The chain's CDR3 is CASSPWRASSQETQYF. Partial CDR3 DNA: TGTGCCAGCTCACCATGGCGGGCATCCTCACAAGAGACG.

A remark on this clone: The observed sequence ends 3 residues before the CDR3 terminus, with the missing tail filled in from the germline J gene. The gene calls are TRBV20-1 and TRBJ2-3, with 7 bases identical to TRBD2. CDR1 and CDR2 (germline): DFQATT, SNEGSKA (reference sequence). V dropped 5 bases and J dropped 3; count of bases not matched to a gene: 8. There are 14 residues in the CDR3. CDR3 loop: CSASTLANTDTQYF. The DNA read from the CDR3 is TGCAGTGCTTCGACACTAGCGAATACAGATACG.

With respect to this clone: The read is 3 residues too short to cover the CDR3 end, so that end is filled in from the germline J gene. The chain carries TRBV2 and TRBJ1-2, with D perhaps TRBD1 (5 bases). The CDR3 runs 12 residues. Trimming left V 2 bases short and J 6 bases short, with 7 bases between. Germline V gene lookup returns CDR1 SNHLY and CDR2 FYNNEI. CDR3 residues: CASSEQGHGYTF. The CDR3 DNA, read in part, is TGTGCCAGCAGTGAACAGGGCCATGGC.

As concerns this clone: The read ends 3 residues shy of where the CDR3 ends; the end is completed using the germline J gene. The chain joins TRBV7-8 to TRBJ2-7; TRBD2 might be the D (6 bases). Germline V gene lookup returns CDR1 SGHVS and CDR2 FQNEAQ. The V and J ends lost 3 bases and 6 bases respectively, with 15 bases between them. The CDR3 spans 14 residues. The CDR3 is CASSFRTTRFEQYF. CDR3 bases read: TGTGCCAGCAGCTTCCGGACTACCCGCTTCGAG.

Points on this clone: The read ends 3 residues before the CDR3 terminus; that terminus is restored from the germline J gene. The chain couples TRBV6-1 to TRBJ1-5; weak D call: TRBD1 (6 bases). Trimming left V 6 bases short and J 7 bases short, with 19 bases between. Germline CDR1 MNHNS, CDR2 SASEGT. The CDR3 loop spans 15 amino acids. This CDR3 is CASRENRVGVQPQHF. Incomplete CDR3 DNA: TGTGCCAGCAGGGAAAACAGGGTTGGAGTCCAGCCC.

Details on this clone: The CDR3 goes on 3 residues after the read ends, and that part is filled in from the germline J gene. The rearrangement joins TRBV19 to TRBJ1-5; possible D gene TRBD1, 5 bases. CDR1 is LNHDA, CDR2 SQIVND, per germline (reference sequence). Trimming cost V 6 bases and J 2 bases, with 14 bases left between them. The CDR3 spans 15 residues. The part of the CDR3 DNA that was read is TGTGCCAGTAGAAAGGGGTCCTTGGGCAATCAGCCC. Protein sequence: CASRKGSLGNQP. The full CDR3 is CASRKGSLGNQPQHF.

Turning to this clone: The read is 3 residues too short to cover the CDR3 end, so that end is filled in from the germline J gene. The chain combines TRBV30 with TRBJ2-7, with D hard to call. Looked up from germline, CDR1 is GTSNPN and CDR2 is SVGIG (reference sequence). This CDR3 has 16 amino acids. V was cut by 0 bases and J by 6 bases, with 21 bases left in between. The covered CDR3 bases are TGTGCCTGGAGTGTAGAGGAACACTACCTCTTGGGCGAG. It encodes CAWSVEEHYLLGE. Given in full, the CDR3 is CAWSVEEHYLLGEQYF.

Comments on this clone: The read gets to within 3 residues of the CDR3 end, and the germline J gene fills in the rest. This sequence joins TRBV7-8 and TRBJ2-2; 8 bases fit TRBD2. The CDR3 consists of 15 residues. CDR1 is SGHVS, CDR2 FQNEAQ, per germline. V shed 7 bases, J shed 2 bases, and the junction held 6 bases outside the gene matches. CDR3 DNA (partial): TGTGCCAGCAACAAACTAGCGGATAACACCGGGGAG. Translated, it gives CASNKLADNTGE. The complete CDR3 reads CASNKLADNTGELFF.

Comments on this clone: The CDR3 goes on 3 residues after the read ends, and that part is filled in from the germline J gene. The chain couples TRBV10-3 to TRBJ1-2; 8 nucleotides match TRBD1. With 7 bases clipped from V and 2 bases from J, the junction kept 3 bases outside the gene matches. The CDR3 is 13 residues long. Germline V CDR1 and CDR2: ENHRY, SYGVKD. The CDR3 bases that were read are TGTGCCATCACAGGGGGCGCCAACTATGGC. Translating gives CAITGGANYG. The whole CDR3 protein reads CAITGGANYGYTF.

Regarding this clone: At one end the junction does not follow the germline gene, possibly because of a read error. From the germline J gene comes the end of the CDR3, since the read stops 3 residues before it. The V and J genes are TRBV7-7 and TRBJ1-2; D possibly corresponds to TRBD1 (6 bases). Germline-derived CDR1 and CDR2 are SSHAT and FNYEAQ (reference sequence). The CDR3 consists of 13 residues. CDR3 DNA (partial): TGTGCTAGCAGCTTATCACAGGGAGGTGAC. This translates into CASSLSQGGD. The whole CDR3 sequence reads CASSLSQGGDYTF.

Of note for this clone: The missing CDR3 end, 3 residues past where the read stops, is filled in from the germline J gene. This chain links TRBV29-1 with TRBJ2-5; a weak D match, TRBD1 (5 bases). Trimming left V 8 bases short and J 3 bases short, with 16 bases between. The CDR3 is 13 residues long. Germline CDR1 and CDR2: SQVTM and ANQGSEA. The DNA read from the CDR3 is TGCAGCCTAGGGGTCAGGACCGAAGAGACC. This gives the protein CSLGVRTEET. The CDR3 in full is CSLGVRTEETQYF.

Worth noting for this clone: The read stops 3 residues short of the end of the CDR3; the missing end is completed from the germline J gene. V gene TRBV12-3 or TRBV12-4 combines with J gene TRBJ2-2, with a tentative D call TRBD2 (6 bases). CDR3 length equals 16 residues. V was clipped by 6 bases and J by 0 bases, with 14 bases between them. The CDR3 sequence: CASSRSGTSNTGELFF. The part of the CDR3 DNA that was read is TGTGCCAGCAGCCGTAGCGGAACCTCGAACACCGGGGAG.

CDR3 amino acids: CAWDRSGWETQYF. The sequenced part of the CDR3 DNA is TGTGCCTGGGACAGGTCCGGGTGGGAGACC. The chain joins TRBV30 to TRBJ2-5; TRBD1 might be the D (6 bases). The read terminates 3 residues before the CDR3 end, so the remaining end is supplied by the germline J gene. This CDR3 contains 13 residues. V lost 5 bases to trimming and J lost 5 bases, with 15 bases between them. The germline gives CDR1 GTSNPN, CDR2 SVGIG (reference sequence).

This clone is called medium-sized (0.01 to 0.1%) based on its frequency. The sequence runs out 3 residues before the end of the CDR3; the remainder is reconstructed from the germline J gene. This sample also contains other DNA sequences that code for the same CDR3. The chain uses TRBV5-6 and TRBJ2-7; no firm D call. The CDR3 has 12 amino acids. The germline CDR1 and CDR2 sequences are SGHDT and YYEEEE. V lost 2 bases and J lost 4, with 7 bases in between. The part of the CDR3 DNA that was read is TGTGCCAGCAGCTTTACACCTTACGAG. Translating gives CASSFTPYE. The entire CDR3 protein is CASSFTPYEQYF.

With regard to this clone: Read data end 3 residues before the CDR3 end; the end is taken from the germline J gene. The genes are TRBV20-1 and TRBJ1-2; TRBD1 is a possible D gene (5 bases). The V gene's germline CDR1 is DFQATT and CDR2 SNEGSKA (reference sequence). This CDR3 is 14 amino acids long. The chain's CDR3 is CSARDRSGLEGYTF. CDR3 DNA (partial): TGCAGTGCTAGAGATAGGTCAGGGTTGGAAGGC.

In regard to this clone: The read halts 3 residues ahead of the CDR3 end, with the missing end drawn from the germline J gene. V usage is TRBV20-1 and J usage is TRBJ2-2; D may correspond to TRBD1 or TRBD2 (5 bases each). The CDR3 loop spans 14 amino acids. Per germline, CDR1 DFQATT and CDR2 SNEGSKA (reference sequence). CDR3 residues: CSARDTRGDEKLFF. Partial CDR3 DNA: TGCAGTGCTAGAGATACGAGGGGCGATGAAAAG.

As regards this clone: The CDR3 end is not reached by the read, which stops 3 residues before it; the germline J gene fills it in. The chain combines TRBV5-1 with TRBJ1-4, with a tentative D call TRBD1 (6 bases). Between the trimmed V and J ends, which lost 0 bases and 0 bases, there was a span of 21 bases. Germline values: CDR1 SGHRS, CDR2 YFSETQ. The CDR3 extends over 20 amino acids. CDR3 DNA, as far as it was read: TGCGCCAGCAGCTTGGGGGGGCCGGGAAACATTTTAGCAACTAATGAAAAA. It translates to CASSLGGPGNILATNEK. The complete CDR3 protein is CASSLGGPGNILATNEKLFF.

This CDR3 is CASSPGTTYEQYF. CDR3 bases read: TGTGCCAGCAGCCCCGGGACAACCTACGAG. The chain has TRBV5-4 and TRBJ2-7; possible D gene TRBD1, 6 bases. The DNA ends 3 residues before the CDR3 does, and the rest of the CDR3 is filled in from the germline J gene. The V gene lost 4 bases and the J gene lost 2 bases, with 10 bases spanning the gap. Germline-derived CDR1 and CDR2 are SGHNT and YYREEE (reference sequence). There are 13 residues in the CDR3.

Remarks on this clone: The read falls 3 residues short of the CDR3 end, and the missing part is taken from the germline J gene. The V gene is TRBV19, the J gene TRBJ2-3; TRBD1 matches 7 bases. This CDR3 region has 12 residues. Germline lookup yields CDR1 LNHDA and CDR2 SQIVND (reference sequence). This CDR3 reads CATRDPGQTQYF. The covered CDR3 bases are TGTGCCACCAGGGATCCGGGACAGACG.

In the case of this clone: With the read ending 3 residues before the CDR3 end, the germline J gene is used to fill in that end. This chain connects TRBV10-1 to TRBJ2-1, with D unclear. Germline CDR1 is WNHNN and CDR2 is SYGVQD (reference sequence). The CDR3 extends over 13 amino acids. The V end was cut by 3 bases, the J end by 7 bases, with 10 bases between. The CDR3 loop is CASSDSPINEQFF. Incomplete CDR3 DNA: TGCGCCAGCAGTGATTCCCCTATAAATGAG.

Remarks on this clone: The CDR3 extends 3 residues past the end of the read, so its final part is completed from the germline J gene. The chain couples TRBV19 to TRBJ2-7; D call uncertain. Germline V gene sequence: CDR1 LNHDA, CDR2 SQIVND (reference sequence). The CDR3 totals 15 residues. Trimming shortened V by 5 bases and J by 3 bases, and 17 bases separated the two germline ends. The DNA read from the CDR3 is TGTGCCAGTAGTTATTCCGACATAGGCTACTACGAG. It encodes CASSYSDIGYYE. The whole CDR3 sequence is CASSYSDIGYYEQYF.

The CDR3 sequence is CASSGAANPETQYF. The sequenced part of the CDR3 DNA is TGTGCCAGCAGCGGGGCCGCAAATCCGGAGACC. This chain joins TRBV7-2 and TRBJ2-5; D possibly corresponds to TRBD1 (5 bases). The CDR3 end falls 3 residues outside the read, so it is completed with the germline J gene. The germline V gene encodes CDR1 SGHTA and CDR2 FQGNSA. Deletions cut 5 bases from V and 5 bases from J, with 15 bases between. The CDR3 covers 14 residues.

As for this clone: Read sequence stops 3 residues before the CDR3 end, and the germline J gene provides the missing end. The chain carries TRBV7-3 and TRBJ2-1; no definite D call. V lost 5 bases, J lost 8 bases, and 19 bases lay in between. There are 15 residues in the CDR3. Germline CDR1 is SGHTA and CDR2 is FQGTGA. CDR3 DNA (partial): TGTGCCAGCAGCGTACTGGCGGCCCACTGGGATGAG. Its protein product is CASSVLAAHWDE. The entire CDR3 reads CASSVLAAHWDEQFF.

Worth noting for this clone: The CDR3 end falls 3 residues outside the read, so it is completed with the germline J gene. The V and J genes are TRBV10-1 and TRBJ2-7; a possible D gene is TRBD2 (6 bases). The length of the CDR3 is 13 residues. CDR1 and CDR2 (germline): WNHNN, SYGVQD (reference sequence). The ends were cut back, 5 bases at V and 2 bases at J, with 10 bases in the middle. The CDR3 loop is CASSRDSTYEQYF. The covered CDR3 bases are TGCGCCAGCAGTAGGGACTCCACCTACGAG.

Comment on this clone: The read terminates 3 residues before the CDR3 end, so the remaining end is supplied by the germline J gene. The rearrangement joins TRBV7-6 to TRBJ1-2, with unresolved D. The length of the CDR3 is 11 residues. Per the germline V gene, CDR1 is SGHVS and CDR2 is FNYEAQ. The CDR3 DNA, read in part, is TGTGCCAGCAGCCCTAGCAATGAC. As protein: CASSPSND. The entire CDR3 protein reads CASSPSNDYTF.

Worth noting for this clone: The CDR3 end falls 3 residues outside the read, so it is completed with the germline J gene. The V call is TRBV12-3 or TRBV12-4, the J call TRBJ2-2, with a tentative D call TRBD2 (6 bases). Trimming removed 5 bases from V and 4 bases from J, with 8 bases in between. CDR3 size: 13 residues. The CDR3 reads CASSPSVTGELFF. Incomplete CDR3 DNA: TGTGCCAGCAGTCCTAGCGTCACCGGGGAG.

A word on this clone: The read ends 3 residues shy of where the CDR3 ends; the end is completed using the germline J gene. This chain uses TRBV6-1 with TRBJ2-3; 7 bases are a match to TRBD1. The CDR3 has 16 amino acids. V gave up 4 bases and J gave up 1 base; unmatched junction bases: 8. Looked up from germline, CDR1 is MNHNS and CDR2 is SASEGT. CDR3 sequence reads: CASSGDSRLRTDTQYF. CDR3 bases read: TGTGCCAGCAGTGGGGACAGCCGCTTACGCACAGATACG.

As concerns this clone: From the germline J gene comes the end of the CDR3, since the read stops 3 residues before it. The genes are TRBV7-2 and TRBJ1-3; 8 nucleotides match TRBD1. CDR1 is SGHTA, CDR2 FQGNSA, per germline. The junction had 7 bases not matched to a gene; V was cut back by 4 bases and J by 8 bases. The CDR3 totals 14 residues. CDR3 DNA, as far as it was read: TGTGCCAGCAGCTCCGACAGGGGTTCGGACACC. Its translation: CASSSDRGSDT. The entire CDR3 is CASSSDRGSDTIYF.

Notes on this clone: Sequencing ends 3 residues short of the CDR3 end; the germline J gene provides the rest. The V gene is TRBV7-9, the J gene TRBJ1-4; 7 bases fit TRBD1. J lost 4 bases, V lost 3 bases, and 2 bases had no gene match. Germline V gene lookup returns CDR1 SEHNR and CDR2 FQNEAQ (reference sequence). There are 14 residues in the CDR3. The CDR3 protein is CASSFGQDNEKLFF. Partial CDR3 DNA: TGTGCCAGCAGCTTCGGACAGGATAATGAAAAA.